This entry concerns a single TCR beta chain. The junction differs from germline at one of its ends, possibly a read error. This specimen belongs to a study of tumor and adjacent non-tumor tissue in lung cancer. Study-level background: Histology: about a dozen adenocarcinoma, a couple of squamous cell carcinoma, 1 small cell lung cancer.

This sample's RNA came from whole unsorted tissue. More than 3 cm separated this lung sample from the edge of the tumor. Germline-derived CDR1 and CDR2 are SGHDT and YYEEEE. The CDR3 has 14 amino acids. The library came from three nested PCR rounds adapted from ARM-PCR protocols. Using its own MiXCR run on the multiplex PCR reads, TCRdb lists one record per CDR3 protein. The data show about 98,000 distinct CDR3 sequences, 75% to 90% seen once. Material: distant non-tumor lung tissue. The chain couples TRBV5-6 to TRBJ2-7; 7 nucleotides align to TRBD1. This receptor was identified in a man between 60 and 75 years old with small cell lung cancer. The CDR3 spells CASRLVVQGNDQYF. DNA for the CDR3: TGTGCCAGCAGGTTGGTCGTACAGGGGAACGATCAGTACTTC.